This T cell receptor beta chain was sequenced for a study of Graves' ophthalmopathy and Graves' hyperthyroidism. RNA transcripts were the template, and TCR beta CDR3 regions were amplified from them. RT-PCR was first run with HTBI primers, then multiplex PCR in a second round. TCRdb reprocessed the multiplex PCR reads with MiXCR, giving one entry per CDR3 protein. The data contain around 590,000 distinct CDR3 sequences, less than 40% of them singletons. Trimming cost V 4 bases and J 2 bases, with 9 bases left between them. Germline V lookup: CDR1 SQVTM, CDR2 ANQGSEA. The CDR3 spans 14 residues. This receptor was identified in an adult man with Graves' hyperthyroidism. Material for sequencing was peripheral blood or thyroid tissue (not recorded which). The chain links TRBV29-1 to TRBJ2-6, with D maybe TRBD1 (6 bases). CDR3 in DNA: TGCAGCGTTGCCCCAGGGGCTGGGGCCAACGTCCTGACTTTC. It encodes CSVAPGAGANVLTF.